Sequencing of this T cell receptor (beta chain) was carried out in a study of neoadjuvant anti-PD-1 for oral cavity cancer. Overall study: Around day 43, patients without progression received a fourth nivolumab dose before surgery. Study results and limitations: Expansion of preexisting intratumoral clones was suggested to aid response.

Two replicates per tumor sample, mostly from approximately 4.6 ug of genomic DNA. The data were produced by immunoSEQ multiplex PCR, yet TCRdb's version contains in-frame clones alone and is incomplete. The sample consists of about 7,600 clones, 53% of them appearing once. For this clone: The antigen is not known.

The V gene's germline CDR1 is SGHAT and CDR2 FQDESV (reference sequence). Deletions cut 3 bases from V and 1 base from J, with 10 bases between. The CDR3 is 15 residues long. The sequence was obtained from a person aged 35-79 years with oral cavity squamous cell carcinoma. Here the sequenced sample was tumor tissue, taken before nivolumab (anti-PD-1) treatment. This chain connects TRBV11-1 to TRBJ2-1; maybe TRBD2 (5 bases). CDR3: CASSLRERSYNEQFF. The CDR3 nucleotides read TGTGCCAGCAGCTTGAGGGAGAGGTCCTACAATGAGCAGTTCTTC.